The 4 T cell receptor beta chains given below trace back to one sample, sequenced in a study of T cell repertoires in cytomegalovirus infection (dated by TCRdb to between 2017 and 2020). Explained via the paper, the treatment or condition label denotes: in vitro stimulation with specific CMV peptide epitopes to enrich CMV-specific T cells. For these TCRs, the target antigens are not known. This sample was sequenced with an Illumina HiSeq 1500. TCRdb reprocessing: public reads trimmed at Q25 with fastp, clones called with MiXCR, in-frame beta chains kept. Duplicate CDR3 protein sequences are folded into a single record with the most common DNA and genes. Present in this sample are 200,000 or so distinct CDR3 sequences, 38% of which were seen just once. The top ten hold approximately 60% of the sample. Source: CD8+ T cells from cultured PBMCs, taken from culture after CMV antigen stimulation. These receptors originate from a human donor in good health (CMV status not recorded). Some clones in this sample may be carry-over from other donors' samples.

V usage is TRBV6-4 and J usage is TRBJ2-1; 8 bases agree with TRBD2. Trimming at V came to 3 bases and at J to 2 bases, leaving 6 bases not matched to a gene. Germline assignment: CDR1 MRHNA and CDR2 SNTAGT. The CDR3 sequence is 16 residues long. CDR3 in amino acids: CASSETSAQAYNEQFF. The CDR3 nucleotides read TGTGCCAGCAGTGAGACTAGCGCTCAAGCCTACAATGAGCAGTTCTTC.

This clonotype showed up just once. The CDR3 reads CSARPKLRRPLPQETQYF. CDR3 sequence (DNA): TGCAGTGCTAGGCCCAAGTTGAGGAGGCCTCTTCCTCAAGAGACCCAGTACTTC. The rearrangement joins TRBV20-1 to TRBJ2-5; possible D gene TRBD2, 5 bases. Germline V gene sequence: CDR1 DFQATT, CDR2 SNEGSKA (reference sequence). The CDR3 consists of 18 residues. V was shortened by 3 bases and J by 2 bases, with 25 bases between the two germline ends.

The CDR3 region has the DNA TGTGCCAGTAGCCCGGGACAGGGGATGGACACTGAAGCTTTCTTT. This codes for CASSPGQGMDTEAFF. The chain uses TRBV19 and TRBJ1-1; 10 bases are shared with TRBD1. Per germline, CDR1 LNHDA and CDR2 SQIVND (reference sequence). The CDR3 loop spans 15 amino acids. Trimming removed 6 bases from V and 3 bases from J; junction bases left unmatched: 7.

This clonotype was seen more than once but under ten times. The chain couples TRBV27 to TRBJ1-2; 8 bases align to TRBD1. Germline values: CDR1 MNHEY, CDR2 SMNVEV (reference sequence). There are 17 residues in the CDR3. J lost 2 bases, V lost 4 bases, and 12 bases had no gene match. This CDR3 is CASSSLFQGARNYGYTF. In DNA, the CDR3 is TGTGCCAGCAGTTCCCTTTTCCAGGGGGCGCGGAACTATGGCTACACCTTC.